This TCR beta chain came from a study of identical twins. Looked up from germline, CDR1 is LGHDT and CDR2 is YNNKEL (reference sequence). CDR3 size: 15 residues. V was pared by 0 bases and J by 5 bases, with 6 bases of the junction left unmatched. Broader study findings: Zero-insertion analyses were open to partial confounding by invariant MAIT and iNKT cells. These conclusions were based on statistical analysis (cross-sectional, not following the same donors).

This clonotype showed up just once. Its antigen is undetermined. TCRdb reprocessed the 5' RACE reads via MiXCR and lists one record per CDR3 protein. The data hold 750,000 to 950,000 distinct CDR3 sequences, with approximately 13% observed a single time. The sample was also reused in another study, on yellow fever vaccine responses in identical twins.

V gene TRBV3-1 combines with J gene TRBJ2-5; TRBD2 aligns across 7 bases. The TCR was taken from a young woman in good health. Input material: PBMCs. This chain's CDR3 is CASSQDGGFTETQYF. The CDR3 DNA reads as TGTGCCAGCAGCCAAGACGGGGGGTTTACGGAGACCCAGTACTTC.